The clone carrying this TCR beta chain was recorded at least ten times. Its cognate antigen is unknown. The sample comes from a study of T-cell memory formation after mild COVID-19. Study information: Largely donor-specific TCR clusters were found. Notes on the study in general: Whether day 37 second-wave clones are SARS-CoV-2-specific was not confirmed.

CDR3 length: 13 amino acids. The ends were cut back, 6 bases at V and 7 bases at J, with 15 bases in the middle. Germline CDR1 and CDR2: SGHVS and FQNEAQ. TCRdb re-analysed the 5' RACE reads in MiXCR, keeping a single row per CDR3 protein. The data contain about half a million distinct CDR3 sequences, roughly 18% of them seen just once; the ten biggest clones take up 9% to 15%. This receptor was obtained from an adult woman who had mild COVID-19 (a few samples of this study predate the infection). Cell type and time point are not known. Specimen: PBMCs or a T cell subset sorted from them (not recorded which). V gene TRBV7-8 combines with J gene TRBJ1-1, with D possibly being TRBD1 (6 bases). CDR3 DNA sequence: TGTGCCAGCAGACATGCTCTGGGACATGAAGCTTTCTTT. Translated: CASRHALGHEAFF.